This is a list of T cell receptor beta chains from one sample in a study of Ad26.COV2.S vaccination and SARS-CoV-2 variants. Only in-frame clones appear in the TCRdb table, and some are missing; sequencing was by immunoSEQ multiplex PCR. The profile shows about 440,000 clones, 90% of them singletons. Sequences were derived from peripheral blood, sampled in a trial of Ad26.COV2.S vaccine versus placebo. The receptors originated from a person between 18 and 65 years old who received the Ad26.COV2.S COVID-19 vaccine or a placebo. Each CDR3 is given with its conserved first and last residue. The D gene is left open where the match is weak. Expanded clones are given a class, and other clones once, few, many or no size at all.

V gene	clone size	J gene	D gene	CDR3 protein	CDR3 DNA
TRBV18	.	TRBJ1-1	.	CASSPQGRNTEAFF	TGTGCCAGCTCACCACAGGGACGAAACACTGAAGCTTTCTTT
TRBV6-5	.	TRBJ1-1	.	CASRAGNTEAFF	TGTGCCAGCCGGGCAGGGAACACTGAAGCTTTCTTT
TRBV7-3	.	TRBJ2-2	.	CASSPHVFRAFYSNTGELFF	TGTGCCAGCAGCCCCCATGTTTTCAGGGCTTTCTACTCGAACACCGGGGAGCTGTTTTTT
TRBV7-8	few	TRBJ1-4	.	CASSFPTRMRGNEKLFF	TGTGCCAGCAGCTTCCCGACTAGGATGAGGGGAAATGAAAAACTGTTTTTT
TRBV28	.	TRBJ1-5	.	CASSWAANQPQHF	TGTGCCAGCAGTTGGGCGGCTAATCAGCCCCAGCATTTT
TRBV27	.	TRBJ2-7	TRBD2	CASSFTGEGTYEQYF	TGTGCCAGCAGTTTTACGGGGGAGGGGACTTACGAGCAGTACTTC
TRBV11-2	once	TRBJ2-7	.	CASSLVAGTTYTSQYF	TGTGCCAGCAGCTTAGTGGCCGGGACAACATATACGAGCCAGTACTTC
TRBV16	once	TRBJ2-7	TRBD1	CASSQVGTGGTYEQYF	TGTGCCAGCAGCCAAGTCGGGACAGGGGGAACCTACGAGCAGTACTTC
TRBV18	once	TRBJ1-4	.	CASSPRGLYATNEKLFF	TGTGCCAGCTCACCGCGGGGGCTGTATGCAACTAATGAAAAACTGTTTTTT
TRBV20-1	.	TRBJ2-1	TRBD2	CSASGLAGGSEQFF	TGCAGTGCTAGTGGTCTAGCGGGAGGGAGTGAGCAGTTCTTC
TRBV2	.	TRBJ1-6	.	CASSRRVKANNSPLHF	TGTGCCAGCAGCCGAAGGGTCAAGGCTAATAATTCACCCCTCCACTTT
TRBV9	.	TRBJ2-4	.	CASSGPGSQLAKNIQYF	TGTGCCAGCAGCGGCCCGGGCTCCCAGCTGGCCAAAAACATTCAGTACTTC
TRBV10-3	.	TRBJ1-3	.	CAISEPGEGSGNTIYF	TGTGCCATCAGTGAACCCGGGGAGGGGTCTGGAAACACCATATATTTT
TRBV19	.	TRBJ2-2	.	CASKPPWDGRTTGELFF	TGTGCCAGTAAGCCCCCTTGGGACGGAAGAACCACCGGGGAGCTGTTTTTT
TRBV3-1/TRBV3-2	.	TRBJ2-3	TRBD2	CASSHRLAGITDTQYF	TGTGCCAGCAGTCACAGACTAGCGGGGATCACAGATACGCAGTATTTT
TRBV6-4	.	TRBJ2-1	.	CASSASGVHNEQFF	TGTGCCAGCAGTGCCTCGGGAGTACACAATGAGCAGTTCTTC
TRBV5-1	.	TRBJ2-2	TRBD1	CASRPQGAVAGELFF	TGCGCCAGCAGGCCACAGGGGGCTGTCGCCGGGGAGCTGTTTTTT
TRBV5-1	.	TRBJ1-3	.	CASSLDPNGQGNTIYF	TGCGCCAGCAGCTTGGATCCCAACGGACAGGGAAACACCATATATTTT
TRBV28	.	TRBJ1-1	TRBD1	CASSLDTEGAGIDAFF	TGTGCCAGCAGTTTGGATACGGAGGGGGCAGGGATCGACGCTTTCTTT
TRBV5-1	.	TRBJ2-7	TRBD2	CASSLGSSGYGKSLEQYF	TGCGCCAGCAGCTTAGGTTCTAGCGGGTATGGGAAATCATTAGAGCAGTACTTC
TRBV11-2	.	TRBJ2-5	.	CASSPLRVEETQYF	TGTGCCAGCAGCCCACTCCGTGTGGAAGAGACCCAGTACTTC
TRBV28	.	TRBJ2-1	TRBD2	CASSGTSGIGVPNEQFF	TGTGCCAGCAGTGGGACTAGCGGGATAGGAGTTCCCAATGAGCAGTTCTTC
TRBV6-2/TRBV6-3	few	TRBJ2-7	TRBD2	CASSSSSGSSYEQYF	TGTGCCAGCAGTTCCTCTAGCGGGAGCTCCTACGAGCAGTACTTC
TRBV5-6	.	TRBJ2-1	TRBD2	CASSPSQRGAYNEQFF	TGTGCCAGCAGCCCGTCACAGCGGGGAGCCTACAATGAGCAGTTCTTC
TRBV27	.	TRBJ2-3	TRBD1	CASSPRDRPTDTQYF	TGTGCCAGCAGTCCCCGGGACAGACCTACAGATACGCAGTATTTT
TRBV9	.	TRBJ2-1	TRBD2	CASSVETSGTDEQFF	TGTGCCAGCAGCGTAGAAACTAGCGGGACGGATGAGCAGTTCTTC
TRBV27	.	TRBJ2-7	.	CASSWGSPDEQYF	TGTGCCAGCAGTTGGGGCAGCCCCGACGAGCAGTACTTC
TRBV3-1/TRBV3-2	.	TRBJ2-5	.	CASSFRDTQETQYF	TGTGCCAGCAGCTTCCGGGACACCCAAGAGACCCAGTACTTC
TRBV9	once	TRBJ2-2	.	CASSNGPKNTGELFF	TGTGCCAGCAGCAATGGACCGAAGAACACCGGGGAGCTGTTTTTT
TRBV9	.	TRBJ2-5	TRBD2	CASSAGLAGSPQYF	TGTGCCAGCAGCGCGGGACTAGCGGGAAGTCCCCAGTACTTC
TRBV6-2/TRBV6-3	.	TRBJ1-1	.	CASSSPVDLNTEAFF	TGTGCCAGCAGCTCCCCGGTAGACCTGAACACTGAAGCTTTCTTT
TRBV9	.	TRBJ2-1	.	CASSVPGALGEQFF	TGTGCCAGCAGCGTCCCGGGAGCACTCGGTGAGCAGTTCTTC
TRBV9	.	TRBJ2-7	.	CASSRQGKGSYEQYF	TGTGCCAGCAGCCGTCAGGGGAAGGGATCCTACGAGCAGTACTTC
TRBV6-4	once	TRBJ2-3	.	CASSDDLGTDTQYF	TGTGCCAGCAGTGACGACCTCGGCACAGATACGCAGTATTTT
TRBV6-4	.	TRBJ1-1	.	CASSDPRLAPGIWNTEAFF	TGTGCCAGCAGTGACCCTCGCCTCGCCCCAGGGATTTGGAACACTGAAGCTTTCTTT
TRBV11-3	.	TRBJ2-1	TRBD1	CASSRDRGIRNEQFF	TGTGCCAGCAGCCGGGACAGGGGGATCCGTAATGAGCAGTTCTTC
TRBV20-1	.	TRBJ1-2	.	CSAILDGYTF	TGCAGTGCTATCTTGGATGGCTACACCTTC
TRBV11-3	.	TRBJ2-3	TRBD1	CASRLTGGVETDTQYF	TGTGCCAGCAGATTGACAGGGGGCGTAGAAACAGATACGCAGTATTTT
TRBV21-1	.	TRBJ2-7	.	CASSKAIQTWTSGRSDEQYF	TGTGCCAGCAGCAAAGCCATCCAAACCTGGACTAGCGGGAGGTCCGACGAGCAGTACTTC
TRBV7-9	.	TRBJ1-1	.	CASSLDTEAFF	TGTGCCAGCAGCTTGGATACTGAAGCTTTCTTT
TRBV19	.	TRBJ1-2	.	CAIAPRGHKENGYTF	TGTGCCATCGCGCCGAGGGGACATAAGGAAAATGGCTACACCTTC
TRBV7-9	.	TRBJ1-6	.	CASSLVQNSPLHF	TGTGCCAGCAGCTTAGTTCAGAATTCACCCCTCCACTTT
TRBV7-9	.	TRBJ1-1	.	CAILGGTEAFF	TGTGCCATTCTGGGGGGCACTGAAGCTTTCTTT
TRBV5-1	.	TRBJ2-7	.	CASRPEASRAYEQYF	TGCGCCAGCAGACCCGAAGCCAGCAGAGCCTACGAGCAGTACTTC
TRBV7-3	.	TRBJ2-2	TRBD2	CASSLSGSNTGELFF	TGTGCCAGCAGCCTTAGCGGGTCAAACACCGGGGAGCTGTTTTTT
TRBV4-3	.	TRBJ2-5	.	CASSQGEWRVGKETQYF	TGCGCCAGCAGCCAAGGTGAGTGGAGGGTAGGAAAAGAGACCCAGTACTTC
TRBV7-2	.	TRBJ2-1	TRBD1	CASSLRGQGSYNEQFF	TGTGCCAGCAGCCTCCGGGGACAGGGGTCCTACAATGAGCAGTTCTTC
TRBV27	once	TRBJ2-3	.	CASSLSVRTHRYTQYF	TGTGCCAGCAGTTTATCGGTACGGACCCATAGGTATACGCAGTATTTT
TRBV5-1	few	TRBJ2-2	TRBD2	CASSLAPSGTTGELFF	TGCGCCAGCAGCTTGGCCCCCAGCGGGACGACCGGGGAGCTGTTTTTT